This T cell receptor beta chain came from a study of blood T cells in healthy people across ages. Broader study findings: Unsorted PBMC material precluded a definitive naive versus antigen-experienced comparison.

With V trimmed by 0 bases and J by 8 bases, 32 bases remained unmatched. This CDR3 comprises 23 residues. Germline V CDR1 and CDR2: SGHTA, FQGTGA. Alongside a J-beta primer mix, a sample-barcoded 5' primer served in a second PCR lasting roughly 6 to 11 cycles. TCRdb analysed the 5' RACE reads with MiXCR anew, one entry per CDR3 protein. The sample records about 570,000 distinct CDR3 sequences, about 25% being singletons. Details on this clonotype: What it binds is not known.

The chain links TRBV7-3 to TRBJ2-5, with 8 bases matching TRBD2. Sequenced material: blood. This receptor was taken from a woman aged 65 to 85 in good health. The DNA for the CDR3 is TGTGCCAGCAGCTTAACGTTGCTTTGCGGGGGGCCCCCTAGATGGACCGAGAATTTAACCCAGTACTTC. Protein product: CASSLTLLCGGPPRWTENLTQYF.